This is a list of T cell receptor beta chains from one sample in a study of blood T cell repertoires in COVID-19. This table comes from immunoSEQ multiplex PCR, and its TCRdb copy is limited to in-frame clones, with some not included. Among 40,000 to 50,000 clones, about four fifths were seen once, and the ten largest hold approximately 40%. Material: peripheral blood. The receptor set was obtained from a woman of 80 years or more with acute or convalescent COVID-19. CDR3s include the opening cysteine and the closing phenylalanine or tryptophan. Each record gives: J gene, clone size, D gene, V gene, CDR3 DNA, CDR3 protein. A D gene is named only where the DNA matches it firmly. A row's size may be missing; if present it is once, few, many or a size class.

j_call: TRBJ2-5; clone_size: .; d_call: TRBD1; v_call: TRBV7-2; cdr3_nt: TGTGCCAGCAGCTTAATGGGACAGGGGGAAGAGACCCAGTACTTC; cdr3_aa: CASSLMGQGEETQYF
j_call: TRBJ2-7; clone_size: .; d_call: .; v_call: TRBV16; cdr3_nt: TGTGCCAGCAGCCAAGCTGTCCAGTCCGAGCAGTACTTC; cdr3_aa: CASSQAVQSEQYF
j_call: TRBJ2-2; clone_size: .; d_call: TRBD2; v_call: TRBV2; cdr3_nt: TGTGCCAGCAGCAGTCTTCCGGGACTAGCGGGGGGCCGGTCGTCCGGGGAGCTGTTTTTT; cdr3_aa: CASSSLPGLAGGRSSGELFF
j_call: TRBJ2-1; clone_size: .; d_call: .; v_call: TRBV19; cdr3_nt: TGTGCCAGTAGTATTGAGGCCCGTGGTGCCTACAATGAGCAGTTCTTC; cdr3_aa: CASSIEARGAYNEQFF
j_call: TRBJ2-7; clone_size: .; d_call: .; v_call: TRBV6-2/TRBV6-3; cdr3_nt: TGTGCCAGCAGTGGGGGGAGACTCTACGAGCAGTACTTC; cdr3_aa: CASSGGRLYEQYF
j_call: TRBJ1-4; clone_size: .; d_call: TRBD1; v_call: TRBV6-5; cdr3_nt: TGTGCCAGCAAACCGGGACAGGGGCCCGAAAAACTGTTTTTT; cdr3_aa: CASKPGQGPEKLFF
j_call: TRBJ1-5; clone_size: once; d_call: .; v_call: TRBV28; cdr3_nt: TGTGCCAGCAGCTTAGGAGGGATTCGCAATCAGCCCCAGCATTTT; cdr3_aa: CASSLGGIRNQPQHF
j_call: TRBJ2-5; clone_size: .; d_call: .; v_call: TRBV7-2; cdr3_nt: TGTGCCAGCAGCTTACGGGGGTCCCAAGAGTCGGCCCAGTACTTC; cdr3_aa: CASSLRGSQESAQYF
j_call: TRBJ1-5; clone_size: .; d_call: .; v_call: TRBV5-1; cdr3_nt: TGCGCCAGCAGCTTGGGGCCGAGCAATCAGCCCCAGCATTTT; cdr3_aa: CASSLGPSNQPQHF
j_call: TRBJ1-2; clone_size: .; d_call: .; v_call: TRBV7-3; cdr3_nt: TGTGCCAGCATCCCAGGGGAGGGGTACTATGGCTACACCTTC; cdr3_aa: CASIPGEGYYGYTF
j_call: TRBJ1-4; clone_size: once; d_call: .; v_call: TRBV5-1; cdr3_nt: TGCGCCAGCAGCTTGCGGTCGGGGGGCCAAGAAAAACTGTTTTTT; cdr3_aa: CASSLRSGGQEKLFF
j_call: TRBJ1-5; clone_size: .; d_call: TRBD1; v_call: TRBV24-1; cdr3_nt: TGTGCCACCAGTGATTCTTGGCAGGGGGCGGGTTTAGATCAGCCCCAGCATTTT; cdr3_aa: CATSDSWQGAGLDQPQHF
j_call: TRBJ2-7; clone_size: .; d_call: TRBD1; v_call: TRBV18; cdr3_nt: TGTGCCAGCTCACTAGCCGGGACAGAGATGGGTGAGCAGTACTTC; cdr3_aa: CASSLAGTEMGEQYF
j_call: TRBJ1-1; clone_size: .; d_call: .; v_call: TRBV9; cdr3_nt: TGTGCCAGCAGCGTAGTCGAGGGTAACACTGAAGCTTTCTTT; cdr3_aa: CASSVVEGNTEAFF
j_call: TRBJ2-3; clone_size: few; d_call: .; v_call: TRBV10-1; cdr3_nt: TGCGCCAGCAGTGGTCCGGAGGGGGGGAACACAGATACGCAGTATTTT; cdr3_aa: CASSGPEGGNTDTQYF
j_call: TRBJ2-2; clone_size: .; d_call: .; v_call: TRBV7-3; cdr3_nt: TGTGCCAGCAGCTTAATAGCGAACACCGGGGAGCTGTTTTTT; cdr3_aa: CASSLIANTGELFF
j_call: TRBJ1-1; clone_size: .; d_call: TRBD1; v_call: TRBV5-6; cdr3_nt: TGTGCCAGCAGCTTGGTGCGACAGGGGCGAGGTGGCACTGAAGCTTTCTTT; cdr3_aa: CASSLVRQGRGGTEAFF
j_call: TRBJ1-2; clone_size: .; d_call: .; v_call: TRBV25-1; cdr3_nt: TGTGCCAGCAGTGAAGGAACAGGGAGGGATGGCTACACCTTC; cdr3_aa: CASSEGTGRDGYTF
j_call: TRBJ2-1; clone_size: .; d_call: TRBD2; v_call: TRBV2; cdr3_nt: TGTGCCAGCAGTACGGGACTAGCGGACGGAGAGCAGTTCTTC; cdr3_aa: CASSTGLADGEQFF
j_call: TRBJ2-3; clone_size: .; d_call: .; v_call: TRBV29-1; cdr3_nt: TGCAGCGTGGAGGGTCCGGATACGCAGTATTTT; cdr3_aa: CSVEGPDTQYF
j_call: TRBJ1-2; clone_size: .; d_call: .; v_call: TRBV30; cdr3_nt: TGTGCCTGGAGTGGTATTTCTGGCTACACCTTC; cdr3_aa: CAWSGISGYTF
j_call: TRBJ1-6; clone_size: .; d_call: .; v_call: TRBV7-2; cdr3_nt: TGTGCCAGCAGCTTAAGAGGGAATACCCTTCTCTTT; cdr3_aa: CASSLRGNTLLF
j_call: TRBJ1-3; clone_size: .; d_call: .; v_call: TRBV6-1; cdr3_nt: TGTGCCAGCAGTGGTAAAGACTATCTCTGGGAAAACACCATATATTTT; cdr3_aa: CASSGKDYLWENTIYF
j_call: TRBJ2-7; clone_size: .; d_call: .; v_call: TRBV19; cdr3_nt: TGTGCCAGTAGTATAGAACTCCCGGGCTCCTACGAGCAGTACTTC; cdr3_aa: CASSIELPGSYEQYF
j_call: TRBJ2-5; clone_size: .; d_call: .; v_call: TRBV19; cdr3_nt: TGTGCCAGTAGATCCGGGGTTGGGACCCAGTACTTC; cdr3_aa: CASRSGVGTQYF
j_call: TRBJ1-2; clone_size: .; d_call: TRBD1; v_call: TRBV9; cdr3_nt: TGTGCCAGCAGCGTAGCAGGGGGCGGTGGTGGCTACACCTTC; cdr3_aa: CASSVAGGGGGYTF
j_call: TRBJ1-1; clone_size: .; d_call: TRBD1; v_call: TRBV19; cdr3_nt: TGTGCCAGTAGTATAGATAGGGACAGCTACACTGAAGCTTTCTTT; cdr3_aa: CASSIDRDSYTEAFF
j_call: TRBJ1-6; clone_size: .; d_call: .; v_call: TRBV3-1/TRBV3-2; cdr3_nt: TGTGCCAGCAGCCAGGGCGACAGGCCGGGAGGAGCCCTCCACTTT; cdr3_aa: CASSQGDRPGGALHF
j_call: TRBJ2-2; clone_size: .; d_call: .; v_call: TRBV2; cdr3_nt: TGTGCCAGCAGAGGGGACACCGGGGAGCTGTTTTTT; cdr3_aa: CASRGDTGELFF
j_call: TRBJ1-6; clone_size: .; d_call: TRBD1; v_call: TRBV5-4; cdr3_nt: TGTGCCAGCAGCTTGCAGGGGGGAGTCAGTAATTCACCCCTCCACTTT; cdr3_aa: CASSLQGGVSNSPLHF
j_call: TRBJ2-1; clone_size: .; d_call: .; v_call: TRBV7-2; cdr3_nt: TGTGCCAGCAGCTCGAGGCGGGGCAGGGGGTTTTCCTACAATGAGCAGTTCTTC; cdr3_aa: CASSSRRGRGFSYNEQFF
j_call: TRBJ2-4; clone_size: .; d_call: TRBD1; v_call: TRBV24-1; cdr3_nt: TGTGCCACGTCGGCAGGGGGCTCGGGCATTCAGTACTTC; cdr3_aa: CATSAGGSGIQYF
j_call: TRBJ1-1; clone_size: .; d_call: .; v_call: TRBV19; cdr3_nt: TGTGCCAGCGAAGGGGAAATTAACACTGAAGCTTTCTTT; cdr3_aa: CASEGEINTEAFF
j_call: TRBJ1-2; clone_size: .; d_call: TRBD1; v_call: TRBV19; cdr3_nt: TGTGCCAGTAGTATCCTCCCCAGGGGGGCCTATGGCTACACCTTC; cdr3_aa: CASSILPRGAYGYTF
j_call: TRBJ1-5; clone_size: .; d_call: TRBD1; v_call: TRBV6-5; cdr3_nt: TGTGCCAGCAGTTACTCGGGACAGGACGGACAGCCCCAGCATTTT; cdr3_aa: CASSYSGQDGQPQHF
j_call: TRBJ2-5; clone_size: .; d_call: .; v_call: TRBV6-6; cdr3_nt: TGTGCCAGCAGGGCCAGAGAGACCCAGTACTTC; cdr3_aa: CASRARETQYF
j_call: TRBJ2-1; clone_size: .; d_call: TRBD1; v_call: TRBV15; cdr3_nt: TGTGCCACCAGGTGGGAGACAGGGGTTAACAATGAGCAGTTCTTC; cdr3_aa: CATRWETGVNNEQFF